This T cell receptor (beta chain) came from a study of T cells in Graves' hyperthyroidism and ophthalmopathy. At the level of the study: Peripheral blood was collected at initial diagnosis, before any treatment.

The V gene's germline CDR1 is MNHEY and CDR2 SVGEGT. The CDR3 covers 15 residues. V lost 9 bases to trimming and J lost 0 bases; unmatched junction nucleotides: 11. General study findings and limits: Ophthalmopathy onset followed model prediction by a median approximately six months.

At least ten counts were recorded for this clonotype. Its matching antigen is unknown. From 10 ml of fresh peripheral blood, PBMCs were isolated. RNA transcripts yielded amplified TCR beta CDR3 regions. The study used the HTBI primer set for a first-round RT-PCR of the TCR CDR3. TCRdb used MiXCR to reprocess the multiplex PCR reads, holding one entry per CDR3 protein. The sample contains fewer than 450,000 distinct CDR3 sequences, 15% to 20% of which appear only once. Source material: blood. The chain couples TRBV6-2 or TRBV6-3 to TRBJ2-7; 7 bases align to TRBD2. This TCR derives from a woman aged 30 to 39 with Graves' hyperthyroidism that later progressed to Graves' ophthalmopathy. CDR3 region: CASGGTGGNSYEQYF. The CDR3 DNA follows: TGTGCCAGTGGAGGGACCGGGGGGAACTCCTACGAGCAGTACTTC.